What follows are 32 T cell receptor beta chains derived from one specimen sequenced in a study of blood T cell repertoires in COVID-19. TCRdb's copy holds only in-frame clones and misses some; the assay was immunoSEQ multiplex PCR. The sample records some 200,000 clones, 87% being singletons. Sequencing was done on a sample of PBMCs or T cells enriched from blood (not recorded which). The receptors stem from a woman aged 25 to 39 who had recovered from COVID-19.

DNA for the CDR3: TGCAGCGGTACGGAGGACTACGAGCAGTACTTC. Its translation: CSGTEDYEQYF. The genes are TRBV29-1 and TRBJ2-7, with a possible D match to TRBD2 (5 bases). CDR1 is SQVTM and CDR2 is ANQGSEA in the germline V gene. Trimming cost V 7 bases and J 3 bases, with 10 bases left between them. The CDR3 totals 11 residues.

The DNA of the CDR3 is TGCGCCAGCAGAGCAGGGTTGAACACTGAAGCTTTCTTT. Translating it yields CASRAGLNTEAFF. The J gene is TRBJ1-1, the V gene TRBV5-1; maybe TRBD1 (5 bases). Germline CDR1 is SGHRS and CDR2 is YFSETQ. Trimming cost V 5 bases and J 0 bases, with 8 bases left between them. CDR3 length equals 13 residues.

The chain joins TRBV21-1 to TRBJ2-7; the DNA was not compared with TRBD1, the D call given in the table. TRBV21-1 counts as a pseudogene. The CDR3 runs 18 residues. In DNA, the CDR3 is TGTGCCAGCAGCAAAGGGCCACGACAGGAAGCCGTGACCTACGAGCAGTACTTC. Translating it yields CASSKGPRQEAVTYEQYF.

This sequence joins TRBV23-1 and TRBJ1-6; TRBD1 matches 9 bases. TRBV23-1 is treated as an ORF (open reading frame) with a function not yet certain. This CDR3 spans 20 amino acids. V was clipped by 4 bases and J by 7 bases; unmatched bases: 20. This CDR3 is CASSPGQGVSSWAWNSPLHF. The CDR3 DNA is TGCGCCAGCAGTCCGGGACAGGGTGTCTCCAGTTGGGCGTGGAATTCACCCCTCCACTTT.

This clone occurred once. This rearrangement joins TRBV7-3 to TRBJ2-2; D is unclear. V dropped 3 bases and J dropped 0 bases, with 5 bases sitting between them. Germline V gene lookup returns CDR1 SGHTA and CDR2 FQGTGA. The CDR3 is made up of 14 amino acids. CDR3 nucleotide sequence: TGTGCCAGCAGCTTTACAGCGAACACCGGGGAGCTGTTTTTT. Its protein product is CASSFTANTGELFF.

The chain uses TRBV7-3 and TRBJ2-1, with D tentatively TRBD2 (6 bases). V lost 3 bases and J lost 10, with 22 bases in between. CDR3 length equals 16 residues. Germline loops: CDR1 SGHTA, CDR2 FQGTGA. The CDR3 spells CASSLQPGWEAGEQFF. DNA for the CDR3: TGTGCCAGCAGCTTGCAACCGGGTTGGGAGGCGGGCGAGCAGTTCTTC.

This chain uses TRBV7-3 with TRBJ2-7; a weak D match, TRBD1 (5 bases). Trimming removed 5 bases from V and 6 bases from J, with 14 bases in between. The CDR3 covers 13 residues. Germline-derived CDR1 and CDR2 are SGHTA and FQGTGA. CDR3: CASSPMAGIEQYF. The CDR3 DNA sequence: TGTGCCAGCAGCCCCATGGCAGGGATCGAGCAGTACTTC.

This chain uses TRBV7-3 with TRBJ1-2, with D maybe TRBD1 (5 bases). The V end lost 5 bases, the J end lost 3 bases, and 10 bases lay between the germline ends. Per germline, CDR1 SGHTA and CDR2 FQGTGA. There are 13 residues in the CDR3. The CDR3 protein is CASSGGNYYGYTF. The CDR3 nucleotides read TGTGCCAGCAGCGGGGGGAATTACTATGGCTACACCTTC.

This clone appeared a single time. This chain links TRBV25-1 with TRBJ1-3; D is perhaps TRBD1 (5 bases). The CDR3 extends over 12 amino acids. Germline V gives CDR1 MGHDK, CDR2 SYGVNS. The ends were cut back, 6 bases at V and 2 bases at J, with 5 bases in the middle. As DNA, the CDR3 is TGTGCCAGCAGGGGGCCTGGAAACACCATATATTTT. Translated: CASRGPGNTIYF.

This sequence joins TRBV19 and TRBJ1-1; TRBD1 might be the D (5 bases). Germline-derived CDR1 and CDR2 are LNHDA and SQIVND (reference sequence). Trimming took 2 bases from V and 5 from J, leaving 18 bases between them. The CDR3 extends over 16 amino acids. The CDR3 bases are TGTGCCAGTAGTATACCCTCGCAGGGATTTTTGACTGAAGCTTTCTTT. Translation gives CASSIPSQGFLTEAFF.

The chain recombines TRBV11-2 with TRBJ1-2, with D hard to call. Trimming took off 1 base at V and 3 bases at J, with 9 bases between the two ends. Per the germline V gene, CDR1 is SGHAT and CDR2 is FQNNGV. This CDR3 region has 14 residues. The CDR3 loop reads CASSLAGTDYGYTF. The CDR3 DNA sequence: TGTGCCAGCAGCTTAGCTGGAACAGACTATGGCTACACCTTC.

The chain is built from TRBV7-9 and TRBJ1-1, with D uncertain. V lost 1 base and J lost 7, with 7 bases in between. This CDR3 region has 12 residues. Germline CDR1 SEHNR, CDR2 FQNEAQ (reference sequence). CDR3 sequence (DNA): TGTGCCAGCAGCTTAGGGGCAGGTGAAGCTTTCTTT. Encoded protein: CASSLGAGEAFF. Filled out from reference TRBV7-9 and TRBJ1-1, the complete variable domain reads DTGVSQNPRHKITKRGQNVTFRCDPISEHNRLYWYRQTLGQGPEFLTYFQNEAQLEKSRLLSDRFSAERPKGSFSTLEIQRTEQGDSAMYLCASSLGAGEAFFGQGTRLTVV.

V is TRBV9 and J is TRBJ2-1, with TRBD2 matching over 7 bases. V gave up 3 bases and J gave up 6 bases; unmatched junction bases: 9. The CDR3 length is 15 residues. Germline assignment: CDR1 SGDLS and CDR2 YYNGEE. For the CDR3, the DNA is TGTGCCAGCAGCGGGACTCTAGCGGTTGGCAATGAGCAGTTCTTC. Its translation: CASSGTLAVGNEQFF.

This clone was found once. The chain uses TRBV18 and TRBJ1-1, with D tentatively TRBD1 (5 bases). Between the trimmed V and J ends, which lost 6 bases and 1 base, there was a span of 12 bases. The V gene's germline CDR1 is KGHSH and CDR2 LQKENI. CDR3 size: 14 residues. The CDR3 region is CASSREVSNTEAFF. CDR3 bases: TGTGCCAGCTCCAGGGAAGTTTCGAACACTGAAGCTTTCTTT.

This rearrangement joins TRBV24-1 to TRBJ2-1; unclear D gene. This CDR3 spans 15 amino acids. The germline V gene has CDR1 KGHDR and CDR2 SFDVKD. The V and J ends lost 1 base and 7 bases respectively, with 13 bases between them. The CDR3 region is CATSDFIASVNEQFF. The CDR3 DNA follows: TGTGCCACCAGTGATTTCATCGCTAGTGTGAATGAGCAGTTCTTC.

The rearrangement links TRBV29-1 to TRBJ2-1, with TRBD2 matching over 7 bases. The germline V gene has CDR1 SQVTM and CDR2 ANQGSEA. Trimming removed 6 bases from V and 2 bases from J; junction bases left unmatched: 4. The CDR3 totals 13 residues. The CDR3 region has the DNA TGCAGCGTCGTGGGGGGGGCCTACAATGAGCAGTTCTTC. Translation: CSVVGGAYNEQFF.

V is TRBV12-5 and J is TRBJ1-4; 7 bases line up with TRBD1. Germline V gene lookup returns CDR1 LGHNT and CDR2 FRNRAP. Trimming removed 0 bases from V and 4 bases from J; junction bases left unmatched: 2. This CDR3 is built from 15 residues. CDR3 loop: CASGLVGQYNEKLFF. DNA of the CDR3: TGTGCTAGTGGTTTGGTGGGACAGTATAATGAAAAACTGTTTTTT.

The chain uses TRBV6-5 and TRBJ1-1; possibly TRBD1 for D (6 bases). Germline V gives CDR1 MNHEY, CDR2 SVGAGI. With 6 bases removed from V and 8 bases from J, the gap between germline ends came to 13 bases. The CDR3 has 12 amino acids. In nucleotides, the CDR3 is TGTGCCAGCAGCGATTTAAGGGGGGAAGCTTTCTTT. Translating it yields CASSDLRGEAFF.

CDR3 sequence reads: CAWSVREAFF. The CDR3 DNA follows: TGTGCCTGGAGTGTTCGTGAAGCTTTCTTT. The V gene is TRBV30, the J gene TRBJ1-1; D call uncertain. V dropped 0 bases and J dropped 7 bases, with 3 bases sitting between them. Germline CDR1 is GTSNPN and CDR2 is SVGIG (reference sequence). The length of the CDR3 is 10 residues.

The chain recombines TRBV18 with TRBJ1-5, with TRBD1 as a possible D gene (6 bases). Trimming cost V 3 bases and J 7 bases, with 13 bases left between them. The CDR3 runs to 14 residues. Germline CDR1 and CDR2: KGHSH and LQKENI. CDR3 bases: TGTGCCAGCTCACCCCAGGGGCTAGAGCAGCCCCAGCATTTT. Its protein product is CASSPQGLEQPQHF.

V usage is TRBV6-5 and J usage is TRBJ1-2; 9 nucleotides line up with TRBD1. Germline values: CDR1 MNHEY, CDR2 SVGAGI. With V trimmed by 8 bases and J by 5 bases, 9 bases remained unmatched. There are 14 residues in the CDR3. The DNA of the CDR3 is TGTGCCAGCCGAAAAGGGACAGGGAGTTATGGCTACACCTTC. Amino acids: CASRKGTGSYGYTF.

CDR3 nucleotides: TGTGCCACCAGCCTCCCGGGACACCCCAATGGCTACACCTTC. Translated, it gives CATSLPGHPNGYTF. The chain combines TRBV15 with TRBJ1-2, with D possibly matching TRBD1 (6 bases). The CDR3 has 14 amino acids. V gave up 5 bases and J gave up 6 bases, with 16 bases separating them. Germline-derived CDR1 and CDR2 are LNHNV and YYDKDF (reference sequence).

This clone has only one observation. The genes are TRBV7-2 and TRBJ2-7; 10 bases line up with TRBD1. Germline values: CDR1 SGHTA, CDR2 FQGNSA. The CDR3 length is 15 residues. V lost 5 bases and J lost 2; bases outside the gene matches: 6. The CDR3 sequence is CASSAAGTGAYEQYF. CDR3 nucleotides: TGTGCCAGCAGCGCAGCCGGGACAGGGGCCTACGAGCAGTACTTC.

The chain couples TRBV4-2 to TRBJ2-3; 8 bases match TRBD2. The V segment lost 0 bases and the J segment 8 bases; nucleotides outside the gene matches: 1. Germline V gives CDR1 LGHNA, CDR2 YNFKEQ. The CDR3 runs to 13 residues. The CDR3 region has the DNA TGTGCCAGCAGCCAAGAGGCGGGAGGTACGCAGTATTTT. Translating gives CASSQEAGGTQYF.

This rearrangement joins TRBV4-1 to TRBJ1-6; D is perhaps TRBD1 (6 bases). The V end was cut by 0 bases, the J end by 8 bases, with 17 bases between. Germline CDR1 and CDR2: MGHRA and YSYEKL. The CDR3 is 17 residues long. Here the CDR3 DNA reads TGCGCCAGCAGCCAAGATACCTACTCGGACAGCTATTCACCCCTCCACTTT. Translated: CASSQDTYSDSYSPLHF.

The chain combines TRBV5-1 with TRBJ2-7; D may be TRBD1 (8 bases). This CDR3 is built from 15 residues. Germline assignment: CDR1 SGHRS and CDR2 YFSETQ. V was trimmed by 7 bases and J by 4 bases, leaving 21 bases between them. The CDR3 loop is CASSLGGTGDYEQYF. The CDR3 DNA follows: TGCGCCAGCTCCCTGGGGGGGACAGGTGATTACGAGCAGTACTTC.

The V and J genes are TRBV15 and TRBJ2-7, with D tentatively TRBD1 (5 bases). CDR1 LNHNV and CDR2 YYDKDF come from the germline V gene (reference sequence). V lost 0 bases and J lost 3, with 9 bases in between. The CDR3 loop spans 14 amino acids. The CDR3 loop reads CATSRDQGRYEQYF. The CDR3 coding sequence is TGTGCCACCAGCAGAGATCAGGGCCGCTACGAGCAGTACTTC.

The chain uses TRBV5-6 and TRBJ1-2; the D gene is possibly TRBD1 (5 bases). Germline values: CDR1 SGHDT, CDR2 YYEEEE. Trimming removed 2 bases at V and 2 bases at J, with 19 bases between. The CDR3 consists of 17 residues. This chain's CDR3 is CASSFLTPRGSNYGYTF. The CDR3 coding sequence is TGTGCCAGCAGCTTTTTAACCCCCCGGGGGTCCAACTATGGCTACACCTTC.

The chain joins TRBV25-1 to TRBJ2-2; weak D call: TRBD2 (6 bases). Germline-derived CDR1 and CDR2 are MGHDK and SYGVNS. This CDR3 region has 15 residues. V was cut by 5 bases and J by 5 bases, with 15 bases left in between. CDR3 loop: CASSIAVVGTGELFF. CDR3 nucleotides: TGTGCCAGCAGTATAGCGGTTGTTGGAACCGGGGAGCTGTTTTTT.

The chain joins TRBV18 to TRBJ1-5; no firm D call. The V gene's germline CDR1 is KGHSH and CDR2 LQKENI. The CDR3 has 14 residues. With 4 bases removed from V and 2 bases from J, the gap between germline ends came to 9 bases. In DNA, the CDR3 is TGTGCCAGCTCACTCGGACTGGGCAATCAGCCCCAGCATTTT. Translation gives CASSLGLGNQPQHF.

V usage is TRBV19 and J usage is TRBJ1-4; 9 bases fit TRBD1. Losses at the gene ends were 2 bases for V and 7 bases for J; bases not matched to a gene: 2. The germline gives CDR1 LNHDA, CDR2 SQIVND (reference sequence). The CDR3 runs 14 residues. The DNA of the CDR3 is TGTGCCAGTAGTATAACAGGGGGCGTTGAAAAACTGTTTTTT. Residues: CASSITGGVEKLFF.

The rearrangement joins TRBV13 to TRBJ1-1; 10 bases align to TRBD1. The CDR3 has 14 amino acids. The V and J ends lost 6 bases and 4 bases, in that order; junction bases with no gene match: 5. Germline assignment: CDR1 PRHDT and CDR2 FYEKMQ (reference sequence). The CDR3 loop is CASRFRTGGTEAFF. Written as DNA, the CDR3 is TGTGCCAGCAGGTTCAGGACAGGGGGCACTGAAGCTTTCTTT.